One T cell receptor (beta chain) is described in this entry. TCRdb keeps only in-frame clones here, not all; method: immunoSEQ multiplex PCR. The repertoire has 90,000 to 150,000 clones, 80% to 90% of them found once; the top ten carry approximately 0.51%. The V gene end was trimmed by 0 bases and the J gene end by 10 bases; junction bases not matched to a gene: 8. The CDR3 is 15 residues long. The germline V gene has CDR1 SGHNT and CDR2 YENEEA. The data are from a study of OX40 agonist ivuxolimab in advanced cancers. This receptor was obtained from an adult with an advanced solid tumor such as melanoma, head and neck, liver or kidney cancer. The material was CD4+ or CD8+ T cells sorted from blood, obtained in a trial of the OX40 agonist ivuxolimab. The chain links TRBV11-3 to TRBJ2-1, with 8 bases fitting TRBD2. The CDR3 region has the DNA TGTGCCAGCAGCTTAGAATCGGGGGGGAGTCGCGAGCAGTTCTTC. Protein product: CASSLESGGSREQFF. The full variable domain, in which reference TRBV11-3 and TRBJ2-1 provide the parts outside the CDR3, is EAGVVQSPRYKIIEKKQPVAFWCNPISGHNTLYWYLQNLGQGPELLIRYENEEAVDDSQLPKDRFSAERLKGVDSTLKIQPAELGDSAVYLCASSLESGGSREQFFGPGTRLTVL.